These 13 T cell receptor beta chains originate from one sample sequenced in a study of cytomegalovirus exposure and HLA in healthy donors. It was with 60 Vbeta and 13 Jbeta primers that the PCR ran. Here immunoSEQ multiplex PCR was the method, and the copy in TCRdb shows in-frame clones only, minus some. This sample carries about 110,000 clones, around 76% of them seen once, and the ten largest clones take about 2.5%. Sequencing was done on a sample of PBMCs. These receptors were taken from a man younger than 45 in good health and CMV-seropositive.

The chain combines TRBV2 with TRBJ2-2, with 7 bases identical to TRBD2. This CDR3 comprises 16 residues. CDR1 is SNHLY and CDR2 is FYNNEI in the germline V gene. Trimming at V came to 6 bases and at J to 1 base, leaving 8 bases not matched to a gene. The CDR3 region has the DNA TGTGCCAGCAGACCCGCCGAGCGGGGGAACACCGGGGAGCTGTTTTTT. As protein: CASRPAERGNTGELFF.

This chain joins TRBV18 and TRBJ1-1; 9 nucleotides align to TRBD1. Looked up from germline, CDR1 is KGHSH and CDR2 is LQKENI. The CDR3 sequence is 19 residues long. V was clipped by 3 bases and J by 0 bases; unmatched bases: 14. The CDR3 is CASSPPNSGTGLMNTEAFF. The CDR3 coding sequence is TGTGCCAGCTCACCTCCGAATTCCGGGACAGGGCTCATGAACACTGAAGCTTTCTTT.

The chain employs TRBV7-9 and TRBJ1-4; perhaps TRBD1 as D (6 bases). Germline V lookup: CDR1 SEHNR, CDR2 FQNEAQ (reference sequence). Trimming stripped 5 bases from V and 8 bases from J, with 18 bases between. The CDR3 loop spans 15 amino acids. The CDR3 DNA sequence: TGTGCCAGCAGCCCCGGAAGGGGGATCCGGGAAAAACTGTTTTTT. Translated, it gives CASSPGRGIREKLFF. The full variable domain, completed using reference TRBV7-9 and TRBJ1-4, is DTGVSQNPRHKITKRGQNVTFRCDPISEHNRLYWYRQTLGQGPEFLTYFQNEAQLEKSRLLSDRFSAERPKGSFSTLEIQRTEQGDSAMYLCASSPGRGIREKLFFGSGTQLSVL.

This clone was recorded only once. The V and J genes are TRBV7-6 and TRBJ2-5, with D maybe TRBD2 (6 bases). CDR1 SGHVS and CDR2 FNYEAQ come from the germline V gene. V was pared by 5 bases and J by 2 bases, with 6 bases between. The CDR3 is 12 residues long. Here the CDR3 DNA reads TGTGCCAGCAGCGGGGGGCAAGAGACCCAGTACTTC. Translating it yields CASSGGQETQYF.

The chain couples TRBV4-2 to TRBJ2-1; D possibly corresponds to TRBD2 (5 bases). The V end was cut by 6 bases, the J end by 9 bases, with 12 bases between. The CDR3 has 12 amino acids. Germline CDR1 is LGHNA and CDR2 is YNFKEQ. The CDR3 DNA follows: TGTGCCAGCAGTAAAGGAGGTTGTGAGCAGTTCTTC. Residues: CASSKGGCEQFF.

This chain uses TRBV19 with TRBJ2-3, with D possibly being TRBD1 (6 bases). This CDR3 has 15 residues. Germline lookup yields CDR1 LNHDA and CDR2 SQIVND (reference sequence). Trimming left V 1 base short and J 3 bases short, with 11 bases between. The CDR3 nucleotides are TGTGCCAGTAGTATAGGTACAGGGAAAACAGATACGCAGTATTTT. It encodes CASSIGTGKTDTQYF.

The chain combines TRBV27 with TRBJ1-1; TRBD1 might be the D (6 bases). Germline values: CDR1 MNHEY, CDR2 SMNVEV (reference sequence). With 1 base removed from V and 3 bases from J, the gap between germline ends came to 9 bases. The CDR3 runs 14 residues. The CDR3 DNA follows: TGTGCCAGCAGTTTATTGACAGGAGACACTGAAGCTTTCTTT. Residues: CASSLLTGDTEAFF.

This clone was found a few times. The junction and the germline gene differ at one end; a read error may be behind it. This chain uses TRBV10-3 with TRBJ2-4, with 12 nucleotides matching TRBD2. This CDR3 comprises 16 residues. From germline, CDR1 is ENHRY and CDR2 SYGVKD. CDR3 region: CAISDLAGGFKNSQYF. As DNA, the CDR3 is TGTGCCATCAGTGATCTAGCGGGGGGGTTCAAAAACAGTCAGTACTTC.

In the case of this clone: A junction boundary mismatches the germline segment, possibly from a read error. This chain links TRBV9 with TRBJ2-6, with D possibly being TRBD1 (5 bases). Germline V gene lookup returns CDR1 SGDLS and CDR2 YYNGEE. CDR3 length: 16 residues. The CDR3 nucleotides are TGTGCCAGCAGCGGGACCAGGGATCCTGGGGCCAACGGCCTGACTTTC. Encoded protein: CASSGTRDPGANGLTF.

This clone is a singleton in its sample. In nucleotides, the CDR3 is TGTGCCAGCAGCTTCAGGGAGGGGCCTTATGGCTACACCTTC. Translating it yields CASSFREGPYGYTF. The V and J genes are TRBV5-4 and TRBJ1-2, with a possible D match to TRBD1 (5 bases). V was shortened by 2 bases and J by 5 bases, with 13 bases between the two germline ends. This CDR3 spans 14 amino acids. Germline V gives CDR1 SGHNT, CDR2 YYREEE (reference sequence).

The chain is built from TRBV9 and TRBJ1-2, with D possibly matching TRBD1 (5 bases). The CDR3 contains 12 residues. V lost 4 bases and J 6 bases, leaving 10 bases between the germline ends. Germline lookup yields CDR1 SGDLS and CDR2 YYNGEE. The CDR3 sequence: CASSHRGDGYTF. CDR3 nucleotides: TGTGCCAGCAGCCACCGGGGGGATGGCTACACCTTC.

This chain joins TRBV2 and TRBJ1-5; D perhaps matches TRBD1 (5 bases). CDR3 size: 13 residues. Trimming cost V 8 bases and J 0 bases, with 8 bases left between them. Germline V gene data show CDR1 as SNHLY and CDR2 as FYNNEI. CDR3 protein: CASEQDSNQPQHF. CDR3 sequence (DNA): TGTGCCAGCGAACAGGATAGCAATCAGCCCCAGCATTTT.

The chain couples TRBV7-2 to TRBJ2-7, with D perhaps TRBD1 (6 bases). Per germline, CDR1 SGHTA and CDR2 FQGNSA. V was trimmed by 4 bases and J by 4 bases, leaving 8 bases between them. This CDR3 has 12 amino acids. The CDR3 sequence is CASSWDIYEQYF. As DNA, the CDR3 is TGTGCCAGCAGCTGGGACATTTACGAGCAGTACTTC.